This T cell receptor beta chain was identified in a study of T-cell memory formation after mild COVID-19. Study-level findings and limits: A balance of CD4 and CD8 characterized clones contracting day 15 to 85, whereas later expanders leaned CD4+. Several responding clones turned up in pre-infection memory, indicating that cross-reactive memory may have taken part.

CDR1 DFQATT and CDR2 SNEGSKA come from the germline V gene (reference sequence). This CDR3 is built from 16 residues. V lost 6 bases and J lost 9; bases outside the gene matches: 17. This clonotype has a count of ten or more. Antigen specificity is unknown. TCRdb analysed the 5' RACE reads with MiXCR anew, one entry per CDR3 protein. The table includes 500,000 to 600,000 distinct CDR3 sequences, over 15% detected once. Sequenced input: PBMCs or a T cell subset sorted from them (not recorded which). The chain is built from TRBV20-1 and TRBJ2-2; 9 bases are a match to TRBD2. This TCR came from an adult woman who had mild COVID-19 (a few samples of this study predate the infection). Cell type and time point are not known. The CDR3 loop is CSARASGISEARELFF. The CDR3 DNA reads as TGCAGTGCCAGGGCTAGCGGGATATCGGAAGCAAGGGAGCTGTTTTTT.